The T cell receptor beta chain under discussion was sequenced for a study of shared clonotypes between healthy human individuals. Remarks on this clone: Its antigen is undetermined.

The CDR3 sequence is 15 residues long. V shed 1 base and J shed 0 bases, with 6 bases lying between them. CDR1 SGHTA and CDR2 FQGNSA come from the germline V gene. This table comes from immunoSEQ multiplex PCR, and its TCRdb copy is limited to in-frame clones, with some not included. The repertoire consists of hundreds of thousands of clones, with roughly 70% occurring once and the leading ten covering over 1.5%. The split of CD4+ cells yielded CD45RA+ naive and CD45RA-negative memory subsets. Study-level points and caveats: It was observed that roughly 5.4% of naive CD4 clonotypes were shared across several donors. The small donor group covered limited genetic and exposure diversity. Rarefaction showed sorted-subset sequencing was incomplete despite large depth.

The receptor's source is a woman in her twenties or thirties in good health. The J gene is TRBJ2-2, the V gene TRBV7-2; D is possibly TRBD2 (5 bases). Source material: memory CD4+ T cells sorted from blood. Subset of the sample: CD45RA-negative fraction. As DNA, the CDR3 is TGTGCCAGCAGCTTAGGAGCGGCGAACACCGGGGAGCTGTTTTTT. It specifies CASSLGAANTGELFF.